The 9 T cell receptor beta chains reported below all come from one sample, sequenced in a study of cytomegalovirus exposure and HLA in healthy donors. Amplification used 60 Vbeta primers and 13 Jbeta primers. Generated by immunoSEQ multiplex PCR, the TCRdb table keeps only in-frame clones and is missing some. The repertoire holds about 210,000 clones, approximately 80% seen once, with 12% to 15% in the top ten. Sequenced sample: PBMCs. Receptor source: a woman in her 30s in good health and CMV-seropositive.

The genes are TRBV7-9 and TRBJ2-7, with 9 bases lining up with TRBD1. The length of the CDR3 is 14 residues. Germline lookup yields CDR1 SEHNR and CDR2 FQNEAQ (reference sequence). With V trimmed by 6 bases and J by 4 bases, 7 bases remained unmatched. The CDR3 is CASRAGTGRYEQYF. The CDR3, as DNA: TGTGCCAGCAGGGCGGGGACAGGGCGATACGAGCAGTACTTC. The whole variable domain, filled in from reference TRBV7-9 and TRBJ2-7, reads DTGVSQNPRHKITKRGQNVTFRCDPISEHNRLYWYRQTLGQGPEFLTYFQNEAQLEKSRLLSDRFSAERPKGSFSTLEIQRTEQGDSAMYLCASRAGTGRYEQYFGPGTRLTVT.

The chain uses TRBV5-7 and TRBJ1-2; 9 bases are a match to TRBD1. TRBV5-7 is sorted into the ORF group, with uncertain function. The CDR3 spans 15 residues. Trimming took 4 bases from V and 8 from J; bases not matched to a gene: 12. CDR3 coding DNA: TGTGCCAGCAGCCCCTGGACAGGGGAGTCGGGCGGCTACACCTTC. It translates to CASSPWTGESGGYTF.

This clone was observed at least ten times. The J gene is TRBJ1-5, the V gene TRBV6-5; TRBD1 aligns across 8 bases. V was pared by 7 bases and J by 4 bases, with 9 bases of the junction left unmatched. CDR3 size: 15 residues. Germline V gene lookup returns CDR1 MNHEY and CDR2 SVGAGI. The CDR3 coding sequence is TGTGCCAGCATGATGGGGACAGGCCTAAATCAGCCCCAGCATTTT. Translating gives CASMMGTGLNQPQHF.

V and J are TRBV6-5 and TRBJ2-1; 7 bases fit TRBD2. Trimming cost V 4 bases and J 7 bases; bases outside gene matches: 7. CDR1 is MNHEY, CDR2 SVGAGI, per germline. This CDR3 contains 14 residues. CDR3 nucleotide sequence: TGTGCCAGCAGTTCCAAGACTAGCCGGAATGAGCAGTTCTTC. Translated: CASSSKTSRNEQFF.

This clone was counted a single time. The chain combines TRBV5-1 with TRBJ1-2; 9 bases align to TRBD1. The CDR3 totals 15 residues. Germline lookup yields CDR1 SGHRS and CDR2 YFSETQ. The ends lost 3 bases at V and 1 base at J; junction bases unmatched: 4. The CDR3 reads CASSWGDRDNYGYTF. Written as DNA, the CDR3 is TGCGCCAGCAGCTGGGGGGACAGGGATAACTATGGCTACACCTTC.

The chain recombines TRBV15 with TRBJ1-2; the D gene is possibly TRBD1 (5 bases). Between the trimmed V and J ends, which lost 4 bases and 1 base, there was a span of 10 bases. Germline-derived CDR1 and CDR2 are LNHNV and YYDKDF (reference sequence). The length of the CDR3 is 14 residues. CDR3 protein: CATSMSTVNYGYTF. The CDR3, as DNA: TGTGCCACCAGCATGTCGACAGTTAACTATGGCTACACCTTC.

The chain is built from TRBV6-5 and TRBJ1-1; D is possibly TRBD1 (5 bases). Deletions cut 5 bases from V and 1 base from J, with 5 bases between. This CDR3 is built from 12 residues. CDR1 and CDR2 from the germline V gene are MNHEY and SVGAGI. CDR3 DNA sequence: TGTGCCAGCAGTAGGGGGAACACTGAAGCTTTCTTT. Translated: CASSRGNTEAFF.

This sequence joins TRBV7-2 and TRBJ1-3, with TRBD1 matching 10 bases. Germline-derived CDR1 and CDR2 are SGHTA and FQGNSA. The CDR3 covers 14 residues. J was trimmed by 8 bases and V by 5 bases; bases with no gene match: 6. DNA for the CDR3: TGTGCCAGCAGCCCCGGGACAGGGGTCGACACCATATATTTT. Translation: CASSPGTGVDTIYF.

This chain links TRBV2 with TRBJ1-4; D is perhaps TRBD1 (5 bases). CDR1 SNHLY and CDR2 FYNNEI come from the germline V gene. Between the trimmed V and J ends, which lost 0 bases and 1 base, there was a span of 9 bases. The CDR3 covers 16 residues. CDR3: CASSEAQRGTNEKLFF. For the CDR3, the DNA is TGTGCCAGCAGTGAAGCGCAAAGGGGAACTAATGAAAAACTGTTTTTT. The full variable domain, with the rest looked up from reference TRBV2 and TRBJ1-4, is EPEVTQTPSHQVTQMGQEVILRCVPISNHLYFYWYRQILGQKVEFLVSFYNNEISEKSEIFDDQFSVERPDGSNFTLKIRSTKLEDSAMYFCASSEAQRGTNEKLFFGSGTQLSVL.